The entry below gives a single T cell receptor beta chain sequence along with its context. Cohorts were determined from participant-reported clinical history. With 7 bases clipped from V and 5 bases from J, the junction kept 22 bases outside the gene matches. This CDR3 region has 19 residues. CDR1 and CDR2 (germline): MDHEN, SYDVKM. Original data processing: Cell counts per sample came from amplifying reference gene primers. Profiled with immunoSEQ multiplex PCR; TCRdb holds only in-frame clones, not every one. V, J and clone size were drawn from that table, and D and trimming were deduced from the DNA. Here the sample spans roughly 190,000 clones, approximately 88% being singletons. This entry comes from a study of blood T cell repertoires in COVID-19.

This receptor was identified in a woman in her 30s who had recovered from COVID-19. The chain combines TRBV28 with TRBJ2-3, with 9 bases matching TRBD2. Sequenced sample: PBMCs or T cells enriched from blood (not recorded which). The CDR3 region is CASTKILAGEGVRLDTQYF. CDR3 sequence (DNA): TGTGCCAGCACGAAAATCTTAGCGGGAGAGGGGGTCCGGTTAGATACGCAGTATTTT.